The rows below give T cell receptor beta chains drawn from one sample of a study of T cells in tuberculosis. The method was immunoSEQ multiplex PCR; TCRdb's version includes in-frame clones alone and lacks a portion of them. This table has some 30,000 clones, roughly nine tenths appearing once. The material sequenced was PBMCs, taken at tuberculosis diagnosis. The source is an adult with tuberculosis. Both conserved end residues are part of each CDR3. The D gene is left open where the match is weak. Expanded clones get a size class; other rows say once, few or many, or leave the size out.

-	-	TRBV2	TRBJ2-7	TGTGCCAGCAGTGAAGGACAGTCGGTCTACGAGCAGTACTTC	CASSEGQSVYEQYF
TRBD2	-	TRBV4-1	TRBJ2-1	TGCGCCAGCAGCCAAACCCTCGGACTAGGCTCCTACAATGAGCAGTTCTTC	CASSQTLGLGSYNEQFF
TRBD2	-	TRBV5-4	TRBJ2-6	TGTGCCAGCAGCTTACCGACTAGCACTATCGCCAACGTCCTGACTTTC	CASSLPTSTIANVLTF
-	once	TRBV28	TRBJ2-7	TGTGCCAGCAGTTTGGTAAGGAGTGGAGAGTCGGGTGGGGAGCAGTACTTC	CASSLVRSGESGGEQYF
-	-	TRBV6-1	TRBJ2-3	TGTGCCAGCAGTGAAACGGGTCGCACAGATACGCAGTATTTT	CASSETGRTDTQYF
TRBD1	-	TRBV30	TRBJ1-2	TGTGCCTGGGGTGGGACAGGGAGCTACACCTTC	CAWGGTGSYTF
-	-	TRBV5-4	TRBJ1-2	TGTGCCAGCAGCTTGTGGGTGAACTCGGGGGGCTACACCTTC	CASSLWVNSGGYTF
TRBD2	-	TRBV9	TRBJ2-3	TGTGCCAGCAGCGCTGAATCTCCGGGACTAGCGGTGAGCACAGATACGCAGTATTTT	CASSAESPGLAVSTDTQYF
-	-	TRBV6-4	TRBJ1-5	TGTGCCAGCAGTGACGAAACACCCAGTCAGCCCCAGCATTTT	CASSDETPSQPQHF
-	-	TRBV6-5	TRBJ1-1	TGTGCCAGCAGTTGGGGGACTTCGTACACTGAAGCTTTCTTT	CASSWGTSYTEAFF
-	-	TRBV6-5	TRBJ1-3	TGTGCCAGCAGTTACCGTCGGACAGCTGGAAACACCATATATTTT	CASSYRRTAGNTIYF
-	-	TRBV11-1	TRBJ2-7	TGTGCCAGCAGCTTAGGAGGCCCGGGAGCCTACGAGCAGTACTTC	CASSLGGPGAYEQYF
TRBD1	-	TRBV9	TRBJ2-3	TGTGCCAGCAGCGAACAGGGGGCGAGGGATACGCAGTATTTT	CASSEQGARDTQYF
-	-	TRBV5-1	TRBJ1-1	TGCGCCAGCAGCTTGGCCGGAGGCGGACTTGGGAACACTGAAGCTTTCTTT	CASSLAGGGLGNTEAFF
-	-	TRBV7-9	TRBJ2-7	TGTGCCAGCGGGCTGGGCCCCTACGAGCAGTACTTC	CASGLGPYEQYF
-	-	TRBV4-1	TRBJ1-6	TGCGCCAGCAGCCAACCCGGGGACTGGGTTGATTCACCCCTCCACTTT	CASSQPGDWVDSPLHF
-	-	TRBV6-1	TRBJ1-5	TGTGCCAGCAGTGAAGGCAGTAGCAATCAGCCCCAGCATTTT	CASSEGSSNQPQHF
-	-	TRBV9	TRBJ2-5	TGTGCCAGCAGCGTAGCCTCTCAAGAGACCCAGTACTTC	CASSVASQETQYF
TRBD1	-	TRBV7-8	TRBJ1-5	TGTGCCAGCAGCCAAAATTCGGGACAGATCAATCAGCCCCAGCATTTT	CASSQNSGQINQPQHF
-	-	TRBV4-3	TRBJ2-1	TGCGCCAGCAGCCAAGTCTATCGTGGTGCCTACAATGAGCAGTTCTTC	CASSQVYRGAYNEQFF
-	-	TRBV7-9	TRBJ1-1	TGTGCCAGCAGCTTCTCCCTCCGTCCGGGTGAAGCTTTCTTT	CASSFSLRPGEAFF
TRBD1	-	TRBV6-1	TRBJ2-7	TGTGCCAGCAGTGAGATGGGGACAGAGCCGTACTTC	CASSEMGTEPYF